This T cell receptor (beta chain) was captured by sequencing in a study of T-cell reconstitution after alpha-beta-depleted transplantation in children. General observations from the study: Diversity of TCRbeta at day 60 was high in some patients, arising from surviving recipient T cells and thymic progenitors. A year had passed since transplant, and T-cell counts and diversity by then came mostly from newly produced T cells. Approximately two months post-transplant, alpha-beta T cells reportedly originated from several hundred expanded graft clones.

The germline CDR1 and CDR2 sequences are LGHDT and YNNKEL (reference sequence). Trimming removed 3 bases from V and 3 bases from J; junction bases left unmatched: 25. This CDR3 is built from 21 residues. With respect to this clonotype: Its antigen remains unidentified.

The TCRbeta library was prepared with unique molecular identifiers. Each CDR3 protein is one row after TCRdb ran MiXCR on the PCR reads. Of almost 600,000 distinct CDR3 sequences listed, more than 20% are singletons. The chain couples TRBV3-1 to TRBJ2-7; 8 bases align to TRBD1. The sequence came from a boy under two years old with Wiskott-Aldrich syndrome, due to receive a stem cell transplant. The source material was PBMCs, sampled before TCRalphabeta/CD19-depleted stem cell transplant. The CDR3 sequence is CASSHGFQGALRHFSYYEQYF. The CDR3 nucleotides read TGTGCCAGCAGCCATGGATTCCAGGGGGCCCTACGCCACTTCTCCTACTACGAGCAGTACTTC.